This TCR beta chain was retrieved from a study of CD8 T cells in Susac syndrome. RNA, at about 0.45 to 1 ug, was reverse transcribed with random hexamers. Each CDR3 protein is one row after TCRdb ran MiXCR on the immunoSEQ multiplex PCR reads. In the table there are 250,000 to 300,000 distinct CDR3 sequences, approximately 85% of which are singletons. A few counts support this clonotype. CDR1 and CDR2 from the germline V gene are MNHNS and SASEGT. This CDR3 contains 15 residues. With 0 bases clipped from V and 10 bases from J, the junction kept 8 bases outside the gene matches. TCR beta sequencing covered blood CD8+ and CD4+ T cells. FACS enriched CD8+ TEMRA cells, while bulk CD8+ and CD4+ were negatively isolated.

The TCR sequence derives from a human donor with multiple sclerosis. V and J are TRBV6-1 and TRBJ1-1; 10 positions match TRBD1. Sequencing was done on a sample of CD8+ T cells from PBMCs. CDR3 protein: CASSEAEGQGLGAFF. The CDR3 DNA sequence: TGTGCCAGCAGTGAAGCAGAGGGACAGGGGCTGGGAGCTTTCTTT.